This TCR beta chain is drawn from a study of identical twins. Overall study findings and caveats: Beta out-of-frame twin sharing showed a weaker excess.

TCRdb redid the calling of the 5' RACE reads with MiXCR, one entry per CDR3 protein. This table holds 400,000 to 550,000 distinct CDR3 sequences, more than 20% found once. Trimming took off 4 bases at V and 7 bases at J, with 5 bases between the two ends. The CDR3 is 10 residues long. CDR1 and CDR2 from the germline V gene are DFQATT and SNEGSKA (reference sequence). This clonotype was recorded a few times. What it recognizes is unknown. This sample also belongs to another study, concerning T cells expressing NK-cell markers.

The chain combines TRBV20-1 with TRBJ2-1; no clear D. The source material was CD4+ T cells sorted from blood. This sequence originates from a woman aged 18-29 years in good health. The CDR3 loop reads CSATANEQFF. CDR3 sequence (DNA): TGCAGTGCTACGGCGAATGAGCAGTTCTTC.